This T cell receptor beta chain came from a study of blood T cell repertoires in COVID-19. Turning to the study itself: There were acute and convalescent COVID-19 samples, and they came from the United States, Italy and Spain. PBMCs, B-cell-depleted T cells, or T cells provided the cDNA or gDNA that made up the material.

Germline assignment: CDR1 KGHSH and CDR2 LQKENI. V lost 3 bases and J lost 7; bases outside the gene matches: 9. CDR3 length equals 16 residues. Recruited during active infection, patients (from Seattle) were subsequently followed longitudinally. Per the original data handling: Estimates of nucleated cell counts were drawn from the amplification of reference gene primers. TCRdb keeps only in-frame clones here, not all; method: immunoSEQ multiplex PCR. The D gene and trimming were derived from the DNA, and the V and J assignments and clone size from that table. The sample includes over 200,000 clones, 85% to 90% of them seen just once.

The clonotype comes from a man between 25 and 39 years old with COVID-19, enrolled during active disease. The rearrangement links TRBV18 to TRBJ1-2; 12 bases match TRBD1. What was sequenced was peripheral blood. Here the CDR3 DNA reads TGTGCCAGCTCACCTTCGCCGGGACAGGGGGCGGGTGGCTACACCTTC. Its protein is CASSPSPGQGAGGYTF.